This T cell receptor beta chain was sequenced for a study of patients and donors after allogeneic stem cell transplantation. TCRdb reprocessed the RT-PCR reads via MiXCR and lists one record per CDR3 protein. The data show under 200,000 distinct CDR3 sequences, around 28% seen once. V gave up 4 bases and J gave up 9 bases, with 16 bases separating them. The CDR3 spans 14 residues. Germline V CDR1 and CDR2: MDHEN, SYDVKM. The gene calls are TRBV28 and TRBJ2-1; possibly TRBD2 for D (6 bases). Sequencing input: blood, either unsorted or a sorted T cell fraction (not recorded which). This receptor was identified in a human donor who was either an allogeneic HSCT recipient or a stem cell or donor lymphocyte infusion donor (not recorded which). It is not recorded whose cells these are; they may come from a transplant donor. The CDR3: CASSYRQFGSEQFF. The CDR3 DNA sequence: TGTGCCAGCAGTTACCGACAGTTCGGGAGTGAGCAGTTCTTC.